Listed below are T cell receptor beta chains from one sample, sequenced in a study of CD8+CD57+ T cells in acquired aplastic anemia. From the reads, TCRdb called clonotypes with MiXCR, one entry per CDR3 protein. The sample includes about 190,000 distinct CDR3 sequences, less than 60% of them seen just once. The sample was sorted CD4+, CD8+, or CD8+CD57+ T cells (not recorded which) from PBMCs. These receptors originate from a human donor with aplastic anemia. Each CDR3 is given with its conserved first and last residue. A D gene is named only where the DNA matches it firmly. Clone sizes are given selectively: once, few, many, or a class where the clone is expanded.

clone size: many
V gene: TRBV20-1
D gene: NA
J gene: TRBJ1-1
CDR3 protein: CSAPRTVGNTEAFF
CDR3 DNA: TGCAGTGCCCCGAGGACAGTGGGGAACACTGAAGCTTTCTTT

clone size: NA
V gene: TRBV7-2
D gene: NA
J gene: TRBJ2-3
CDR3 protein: CASSYQGPDTQYF
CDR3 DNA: TGTGCCAGCAGCTACCAGGGCCCAGATACGCAGTATTTT

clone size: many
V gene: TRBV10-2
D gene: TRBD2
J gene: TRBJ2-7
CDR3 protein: CASSSRAAGSYEQYF
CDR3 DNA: TGCGCCAGCAGTTCGAGGGCAGCGGGAAGCTACGAGCAGTACTTC

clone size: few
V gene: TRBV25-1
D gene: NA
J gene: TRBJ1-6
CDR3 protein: CASSEFVDSSPLHF
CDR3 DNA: TGTGCCAGCAGTGAATTCGTTGACTCTTCACCCCTCCACTTT

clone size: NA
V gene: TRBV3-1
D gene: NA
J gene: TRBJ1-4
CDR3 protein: CASSQVGLPTNEKLFF
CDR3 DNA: TGTGCCAGCAGCCAAGTCGGGCTACCAACTAATGAAAAACTGTTTTTT

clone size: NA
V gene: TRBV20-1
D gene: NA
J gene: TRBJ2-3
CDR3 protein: CSASGGPRDTQYF
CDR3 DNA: TGCAGTGCTAGCGGGGGCCCACGAGATACGCAGTATTTT

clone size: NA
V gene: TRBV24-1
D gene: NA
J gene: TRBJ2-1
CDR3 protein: CATSRWGWEQFF
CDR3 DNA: TGTGCCACCAGTAGGTGGGGCTGGGAGCAGTTCTTC

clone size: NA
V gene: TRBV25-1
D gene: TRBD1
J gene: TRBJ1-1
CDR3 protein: CASSARDRKTFF
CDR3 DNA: TGTGCCAGCAGTGCTCGGGACAGGAAGACTTTCTTT

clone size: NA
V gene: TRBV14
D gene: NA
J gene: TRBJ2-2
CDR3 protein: CASSETARELFF
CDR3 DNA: TGTGCCAGCAGCGAGACTGCTCGGGAGCTGTTTTTT

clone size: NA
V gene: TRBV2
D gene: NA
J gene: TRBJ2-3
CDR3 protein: CASSNGVTDTQYF
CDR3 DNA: TGTGCCAGCAGTAACGGAGTTACAGATACGCAGTATTTT

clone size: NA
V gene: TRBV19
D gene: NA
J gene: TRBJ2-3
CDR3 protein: CASSVSGTTDTQYF
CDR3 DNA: TGTGCCAGTAGTGTTAGCGGAACCACAGATACGCAGTATTTT

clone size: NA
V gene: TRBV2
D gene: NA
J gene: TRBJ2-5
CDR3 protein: CARTDGNQETQYF
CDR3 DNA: TGTGCCAGAACCGACGGGAACCAAGAGACCCAGTACTTC

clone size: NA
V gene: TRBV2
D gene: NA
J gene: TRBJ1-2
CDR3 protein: CASKITGNTF
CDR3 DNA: TGTGCCAGCAAAATAACCGGAAACACCTTC

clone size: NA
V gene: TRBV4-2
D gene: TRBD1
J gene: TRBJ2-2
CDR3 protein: CASRNRGQDTGELFF
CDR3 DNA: TGTGCCAGCAGAAACAGGGGGCAGGACACCGGGGAGCTGTTTTTT

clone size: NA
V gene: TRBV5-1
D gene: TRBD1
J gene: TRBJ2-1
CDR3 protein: CASSLDRGEQFF
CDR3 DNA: TGCGCCAGCAGCTTGGACAGGGGTGAGCAGTTCTTC

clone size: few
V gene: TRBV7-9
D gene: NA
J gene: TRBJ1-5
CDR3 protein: CASSLEMSNQPQHF
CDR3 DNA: TGTGCCAGCAGCTTAGAGATGAGCAATCAGCCCCAGCATTTT

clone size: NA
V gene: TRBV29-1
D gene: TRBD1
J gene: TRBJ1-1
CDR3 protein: CSVEGQGANTEAFF
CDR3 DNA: TGCAGCGTTGAAGGGCAGGGGGCAAATACTGAAGCTTTCTTT

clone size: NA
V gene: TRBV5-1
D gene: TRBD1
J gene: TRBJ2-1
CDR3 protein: CASSAGQDNEQFF
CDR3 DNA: TGCGCCAGCAGCGCTGGACAGGACAATGAGCAGTTCTTC

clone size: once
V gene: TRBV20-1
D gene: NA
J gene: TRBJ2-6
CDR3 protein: CSAHLSGANVLTF
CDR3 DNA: TGCAGTGCCCACCTCTCTGGGGCCAACGTCCTGACTTTC

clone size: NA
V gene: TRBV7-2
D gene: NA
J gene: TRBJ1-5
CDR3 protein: CASSPDFHQPQHF
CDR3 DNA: TGTGCCAGCAGCCCCGATTTCCATCAGCCCCAGCATTTT

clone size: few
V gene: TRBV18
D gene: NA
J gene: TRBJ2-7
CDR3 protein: CASSPSPEFSTYEQYF
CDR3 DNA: TGTGCCAGCTCACCAAGTCCCGAATTTTCCACCTACGAGCAGTACTTC

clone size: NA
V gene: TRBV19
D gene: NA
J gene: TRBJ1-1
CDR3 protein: CASSIWAIRTEAFF
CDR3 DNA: TGTGCCAGTAGTATCTGGGCAATTCGCACTGAAGCTTTCTTT

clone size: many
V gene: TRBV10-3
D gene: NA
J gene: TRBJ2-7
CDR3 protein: CAISESPESRGEQYF
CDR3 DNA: TGTGCCATCAGTGAGTCTCCGGAGTCTCGGGGTGAGCAGTACTTC

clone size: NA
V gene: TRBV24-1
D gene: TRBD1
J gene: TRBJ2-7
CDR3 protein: CASAGTGGYEQYF
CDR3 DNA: TGTGCCAGTGCCGGGACAGGGGGTTACGAGCAGTACTTC

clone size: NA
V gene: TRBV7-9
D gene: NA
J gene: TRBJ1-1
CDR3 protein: CASSGPGLGNIEAFF
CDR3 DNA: TGTGCCAGCAGCGGACCAGGGTTAGGGAACATTGAAGCTTTCTTC

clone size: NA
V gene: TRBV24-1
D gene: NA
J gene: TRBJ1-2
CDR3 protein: CATSPFEGGYTF
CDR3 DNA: TGTGCCACCAGTCCTTTTGAAGGGGGCTACACCTTC

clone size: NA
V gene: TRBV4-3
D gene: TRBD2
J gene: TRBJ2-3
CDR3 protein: CASSHQTSGVDTQYF
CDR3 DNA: TGCGCCAGCAGCCACCAGACTAGCGGGGTGGATACGCAGTATTTT

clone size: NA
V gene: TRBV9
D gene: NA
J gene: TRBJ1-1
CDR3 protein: CASREMNTEAFF
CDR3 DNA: TGTGCCAGCAGGGAAATGAACACTGAAGCTTTCTTT

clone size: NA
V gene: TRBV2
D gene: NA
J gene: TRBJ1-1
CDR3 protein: CAGGPTGTEAFF
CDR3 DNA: TGTGCCGGAGGTCCCACAGGGACTGAAGCTTTCTTT

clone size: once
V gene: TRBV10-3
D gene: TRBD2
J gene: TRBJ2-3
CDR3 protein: CASNSLAVTDTQYF
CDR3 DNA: TGTGCCAGCAATAGTCTAGCGGTCACAGATACGCAGTATTTT

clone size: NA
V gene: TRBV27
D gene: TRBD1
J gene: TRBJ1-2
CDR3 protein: CASSPLVPGTENGYTF
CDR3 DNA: TGTGCCAGCAGTCCCCTGGTCCCCGGGACAGAAAATGGCTACACCTTC

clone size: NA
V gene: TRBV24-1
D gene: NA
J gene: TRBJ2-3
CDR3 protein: CATSESRGTDMQYF
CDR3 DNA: TGTGCCACCAGTGAATCCAGGGGAACAGATATGCAGTATTTT

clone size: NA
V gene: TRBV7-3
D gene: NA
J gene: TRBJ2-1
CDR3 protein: CASGDYNEQFF
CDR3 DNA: TGTGCCAGTGGGGACTACAATGAGCAGTTCTTC